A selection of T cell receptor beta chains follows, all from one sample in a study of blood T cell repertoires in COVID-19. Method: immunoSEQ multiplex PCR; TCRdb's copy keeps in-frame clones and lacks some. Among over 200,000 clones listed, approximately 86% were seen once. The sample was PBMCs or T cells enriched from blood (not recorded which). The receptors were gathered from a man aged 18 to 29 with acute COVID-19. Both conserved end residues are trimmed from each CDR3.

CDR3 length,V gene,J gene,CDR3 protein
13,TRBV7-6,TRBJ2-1,ASSLGRESYNEQF
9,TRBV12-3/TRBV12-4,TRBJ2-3,ASSLPGGQY
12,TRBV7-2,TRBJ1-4,ASSLRGSEEKLF
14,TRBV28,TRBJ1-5,ASSPRPAAPGQPQH
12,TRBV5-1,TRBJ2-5,ASSFGSAAETQY
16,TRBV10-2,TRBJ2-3,ASSSDPGLVKRTDTQY
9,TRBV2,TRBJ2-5,ASNSQETQY
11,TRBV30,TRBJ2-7,AWSNGQGYEQY
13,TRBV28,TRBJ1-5,ASSLARGINQPQH
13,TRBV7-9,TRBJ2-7,ASSYGQGFIYEQY
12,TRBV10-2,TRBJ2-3,ASSDRVGTDTQY
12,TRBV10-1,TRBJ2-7,ASSIRQGWYEQY
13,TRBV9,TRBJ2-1,ASSSSGRPYNEQF
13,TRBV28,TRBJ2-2,ASSLWRANTGELF
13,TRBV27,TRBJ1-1,ASSSAGPMNTEAF
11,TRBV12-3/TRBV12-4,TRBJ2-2,ASKDRGTGELF
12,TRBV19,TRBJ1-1,ASRKDRVGTEAF
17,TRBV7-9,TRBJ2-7,ASSPAVEKEGGLFYEQY
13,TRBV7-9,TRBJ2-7,ASSFPSKHNYEQY
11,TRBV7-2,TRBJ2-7,ASSWDSSYEQY
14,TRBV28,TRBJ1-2,ASSRKGKGWDYGYT
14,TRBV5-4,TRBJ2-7,ASSSIGLASSYEQY
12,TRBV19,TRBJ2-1,ASSTRQGAGEQF
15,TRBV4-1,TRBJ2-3,ASSQEEGGLSTDTQY
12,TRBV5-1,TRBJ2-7,ASSLYRADHEQY
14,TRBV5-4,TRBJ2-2,ASRSSGRSGTGELF